This T cell receptor (beta chain) was retrieved from a study of beta chain features in type 1 diabetes. Overall study findings and caveats: Among patients with Type 1 diabetes, TCRB CDR3s were moderately but significantly shorter in every one of the four CD4+ subsets. For type 1 diabetes patients, VDJ junctions showed fewer insertions and more deletions. The naive, central memory and Treg TCRB repertoires of patients appeared to be more similar to one another than those of healthy donors.

In its sample, this clone was seen a few times. Antigen: not known. Sorting of CD4+ naive, central memory, regulatory and stem cell-like memory cells was performed via CD45RO/CCR7/CD25/CD127/CD95/CD27. cDNA synthesis used the whole RNA isolate, giving expressed TCRB sequences. Approximately 3.6 million reads was the average for naive, central memory and regulatory T cell samples. Only in-frame clones appear in the TCRdb table, and some are missing; sequencing was by immunoSEQ multiplex PCR. The table shows approximately 600,000 clones, with roughly 12% occurring only once. Germline assignment: CDR1 SEHNR and CDR2 FQNEAQ (reference sequence). The CDR3 is 15 amino acids. The V and J ends lost 5 bases and 6 bases respectively, with 16 bases between them.

Specimen: naive CD4+ T cells from blood. The receptor's source is a man younger than 45 with type 1 diabetes. The V and J genes are TRBV7-9 and TRBJ1-4; D might be TRBD1 (5 bases). The CDR3 here is CASSQYQGTDEKLFF. The DNA of the CDR3 is TGTGCCAGCAGCCAGTATCAAGGGACGGATGAAAAACTGTTTTTT.